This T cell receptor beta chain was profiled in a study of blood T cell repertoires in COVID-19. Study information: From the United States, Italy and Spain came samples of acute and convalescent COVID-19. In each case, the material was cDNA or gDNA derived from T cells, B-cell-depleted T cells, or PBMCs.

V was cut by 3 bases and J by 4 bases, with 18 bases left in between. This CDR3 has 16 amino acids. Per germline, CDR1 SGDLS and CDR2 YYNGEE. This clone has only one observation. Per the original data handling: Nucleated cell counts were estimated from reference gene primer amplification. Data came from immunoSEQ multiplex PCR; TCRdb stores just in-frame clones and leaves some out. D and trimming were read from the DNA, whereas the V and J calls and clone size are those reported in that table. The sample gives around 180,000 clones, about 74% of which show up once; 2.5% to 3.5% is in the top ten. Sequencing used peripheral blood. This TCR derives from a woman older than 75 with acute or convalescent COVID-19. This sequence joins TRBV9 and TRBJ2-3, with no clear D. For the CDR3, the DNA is TGTGCCAGCAGCGCGAAATTCCTCTCAGGCGCAGATACGCAGTATTTT. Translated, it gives CASSAKFLSGADTQYF.